Below, one TCR beta chain is given with its context. The data belong to a study of blood T cell repertoires in COVID-19. Study as a whole: In each case, the material was cDNA or gDNA derived from T cells, B-cell-depleted T cells, or PBMCs.

Clones were read by immunoSEQ multiplex PCR, and TCRdb kept only the in-frame ones, dropping some. The sample carries roughly 60,000 clones, about four fifths recorded once. The sequencing sample was made of peripheral blood. The source of this sequence is a human donor in a cohort sampled during active or convalescent COVID-19.

The CDR3 DNA is TGTGCCAGCAGTTACGGACTAGCGGGTACAGATACGCAGTATTTT. Encoded protein: CASSYGLAGTDTQYF. V and J are TRBV6-5 and TRBJ2-3, with 11 positions matching TRBD2. This CDR3 comprises 15 residues. V shed 2 bases and J 3 bases; nucleotides not matched to a gene: 1. In germline, CDR1 is MNHEY, CDR2 SVGAGI.